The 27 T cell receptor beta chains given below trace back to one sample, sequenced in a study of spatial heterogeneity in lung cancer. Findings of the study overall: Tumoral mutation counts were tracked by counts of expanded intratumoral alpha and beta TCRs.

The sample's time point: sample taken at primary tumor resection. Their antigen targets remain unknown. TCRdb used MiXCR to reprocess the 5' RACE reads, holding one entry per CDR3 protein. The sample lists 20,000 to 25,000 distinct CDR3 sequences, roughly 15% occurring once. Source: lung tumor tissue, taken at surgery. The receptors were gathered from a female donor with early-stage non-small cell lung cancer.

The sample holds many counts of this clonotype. In DNA form, the CDR3 reads TGCAGTGCCATGGGACTAGCGAGTAGCACAGATACGCAGTATTTT. It translates to CSAMGLASSTDTQYF. The chain has TRBV20-1 and TRBJ2-3; TRBD2 matches 10 bases. CDR1 and CDR2 from the germline V gene are DFQATT and SNEGSKA (reference sequence). The CDR3 is made up of 15 amino acids. The junction had 6 bases not matched to a gene; V was cut back by 6 bases and J by 0 bases.

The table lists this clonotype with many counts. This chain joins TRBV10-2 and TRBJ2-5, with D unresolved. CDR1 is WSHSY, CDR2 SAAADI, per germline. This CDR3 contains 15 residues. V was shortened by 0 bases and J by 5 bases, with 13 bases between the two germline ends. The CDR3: CASSESWRQGETQYF. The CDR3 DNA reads TGCGCCAGCAGTGAGTCTTGGCGGCAAGGGGAGACCCAGTACTTC.

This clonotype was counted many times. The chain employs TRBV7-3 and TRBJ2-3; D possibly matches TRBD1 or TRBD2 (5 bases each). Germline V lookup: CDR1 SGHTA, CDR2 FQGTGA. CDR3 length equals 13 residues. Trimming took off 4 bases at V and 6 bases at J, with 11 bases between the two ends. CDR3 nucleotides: TGTGCCAGCAGCTCGGGACCTACGGATACGCAGTATTTT. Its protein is CASSSGPTDTQYF.

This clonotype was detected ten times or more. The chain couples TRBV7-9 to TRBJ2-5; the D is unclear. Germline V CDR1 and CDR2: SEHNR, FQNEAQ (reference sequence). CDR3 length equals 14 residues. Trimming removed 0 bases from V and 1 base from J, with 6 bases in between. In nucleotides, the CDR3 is TGTGCCAGCAGCTTAGCGACCATCCAAGAGACCCAGTACTTC. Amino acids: CASSLATIQETQYF.

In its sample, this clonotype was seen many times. The CDR3, as DNA: TGTGCCAGCAGCTTGGGAGGGTACGCTCCAGGGGGCACAGATACGCAGTATTTT. Translating it yields CASSLGGYAPGGTDTQYF. The V call is TRBV5-4, the J call TRBJ2-3, with TRBD1 as a possible D gene (6 bases). This CDR3 contains 18 residues. The V end lost 0 bases, the J end lost 1 base, and 18 bases lay between the germline ends. From germline, CDR1 is SGHNT and CDR2 YYREEE (reference sequence).

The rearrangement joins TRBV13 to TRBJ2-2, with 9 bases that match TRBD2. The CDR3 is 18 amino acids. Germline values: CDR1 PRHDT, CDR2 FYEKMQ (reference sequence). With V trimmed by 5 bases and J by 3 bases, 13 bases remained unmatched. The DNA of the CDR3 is TGTGCCAGCAGCACCTTCCTTAGCGGGAGTGGGGACACCGGGGAGCTGTTTTTT. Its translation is CASSTFLSGSGDTGELFF.

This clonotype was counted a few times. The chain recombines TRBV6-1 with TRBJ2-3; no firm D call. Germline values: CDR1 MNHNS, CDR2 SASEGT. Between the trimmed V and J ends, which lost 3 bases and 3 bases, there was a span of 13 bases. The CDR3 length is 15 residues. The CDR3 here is CASSDVGHGTDTQYF. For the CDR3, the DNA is TGTGCCAGCAGTGACGTGGGCCACGGAACAGATACGCAGTATTTT.

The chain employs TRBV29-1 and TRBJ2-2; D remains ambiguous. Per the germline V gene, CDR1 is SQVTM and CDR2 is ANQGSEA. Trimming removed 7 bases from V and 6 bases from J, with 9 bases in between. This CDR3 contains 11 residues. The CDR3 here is CSAEAPGELFF. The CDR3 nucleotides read TGCAGCGCTGAGGCCCCCGGGGAGCTGTTTTTT.

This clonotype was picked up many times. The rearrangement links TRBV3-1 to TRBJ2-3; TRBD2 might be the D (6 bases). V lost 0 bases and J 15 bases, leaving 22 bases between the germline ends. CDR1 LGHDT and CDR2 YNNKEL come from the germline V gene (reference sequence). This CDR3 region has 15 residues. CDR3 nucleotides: TGTGCCAGCAGCCAAGATTTTAATAGCGGTGAGGTCGGATATTTT. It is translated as CASSQDFNSGEVGYF.

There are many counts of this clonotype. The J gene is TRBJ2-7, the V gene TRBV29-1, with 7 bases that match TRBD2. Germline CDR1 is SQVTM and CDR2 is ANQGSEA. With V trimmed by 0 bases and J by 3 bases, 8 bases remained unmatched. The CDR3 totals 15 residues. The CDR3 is CSVEDRGRDLYEQYF. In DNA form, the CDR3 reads TGCAGCGTTGAAGATCGCGGGAGAGACCTCTACGAGCAGTACTTC.

Written as DNA, the CDR3 is TGTGCCAGCAGCCACCTACTTACTAGCGGGAGAACCCAAGAGACCCAGTACTTC. Translation gives CASSHLLTSGRTQETQYF. The chain recombines TRBV4-2 with TRBJ2-5; 11 bases align to TRBD2. Trimming took 3 bases from V and 1 from J; bases not matched to a gene: 10. The CDR3 spans 18 residues. Germline V gives CDR1 LGHNA, CDR2 YNFKEQ.

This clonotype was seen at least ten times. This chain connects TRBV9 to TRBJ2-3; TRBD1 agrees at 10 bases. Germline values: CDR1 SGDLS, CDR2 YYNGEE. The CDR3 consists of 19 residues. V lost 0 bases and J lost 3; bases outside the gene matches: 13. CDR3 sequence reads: CASSVGPPDRGDRTDTQYF. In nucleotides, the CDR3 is TGTGCCAGCAGCGTAGGACCCCCGGACAGGGGGGATCGAACAGATACGCAGTATTTT. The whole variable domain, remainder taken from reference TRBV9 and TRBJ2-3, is DSGVTQTPKHLITATGQRVTLRCSPRSGDLSVYWYQQSLDQGLQFLIQYYNGEERAKGNILERFSAQQFPDLHSELNLSSLELGDSALYFCASSVGPPDRGDRTDTQYFGPGTRLTVL.

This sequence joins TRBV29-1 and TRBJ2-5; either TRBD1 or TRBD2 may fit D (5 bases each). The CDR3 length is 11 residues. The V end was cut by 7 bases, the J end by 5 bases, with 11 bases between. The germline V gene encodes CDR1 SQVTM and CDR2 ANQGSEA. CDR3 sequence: CSGQGAETQYF. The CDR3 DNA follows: TGCAGCGGCCAGGGAGCTGAGACCCAGTACTTC. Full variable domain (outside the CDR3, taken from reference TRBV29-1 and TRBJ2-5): SAVISQKPSRDICQRGTSLTIQCQVDSQVTMMFWYRQQPGQSLTLIATANQGSEATYESGFVIDKFPISRPNLTFSTLTVSNMSPEDSSIYLCSGQGAETQYFGPGTRLLVL.

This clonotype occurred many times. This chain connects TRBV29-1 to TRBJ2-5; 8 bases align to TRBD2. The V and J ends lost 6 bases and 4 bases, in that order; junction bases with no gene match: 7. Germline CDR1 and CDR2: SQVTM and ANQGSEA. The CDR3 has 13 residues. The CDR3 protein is CSVVIAGRETQYF. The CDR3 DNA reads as TGCAGCGTCGTCATAGCGGGACGAGAGACCCAGTACTTC.

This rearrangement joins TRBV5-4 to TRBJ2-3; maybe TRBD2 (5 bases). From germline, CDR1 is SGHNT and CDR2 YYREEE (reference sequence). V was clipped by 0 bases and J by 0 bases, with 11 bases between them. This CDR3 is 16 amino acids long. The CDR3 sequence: CASSLDGGRSTDTQYF. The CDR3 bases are TGTGCCAGCAGCTTGGATGGCGGGCGGAGCACAGATACGCAGTATTTT.

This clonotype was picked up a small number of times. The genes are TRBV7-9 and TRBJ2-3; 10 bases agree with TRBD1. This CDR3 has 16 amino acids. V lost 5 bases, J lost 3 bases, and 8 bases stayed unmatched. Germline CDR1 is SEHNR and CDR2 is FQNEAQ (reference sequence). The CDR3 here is CASSLSRDRGTDTQYF. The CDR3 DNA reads TGTGCCAGCAGCCTCAGCCGGGACAGGGGTACAGATACGCAGTATTTT.

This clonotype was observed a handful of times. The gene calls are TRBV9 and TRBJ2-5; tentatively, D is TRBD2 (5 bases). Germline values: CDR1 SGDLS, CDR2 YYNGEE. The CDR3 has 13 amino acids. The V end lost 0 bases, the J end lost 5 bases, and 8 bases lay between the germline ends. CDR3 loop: CASSVASRETQYF. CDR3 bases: TGTGCCAGCAGCGTAGCTAGCCGGGAGACCCAGTACTTC.

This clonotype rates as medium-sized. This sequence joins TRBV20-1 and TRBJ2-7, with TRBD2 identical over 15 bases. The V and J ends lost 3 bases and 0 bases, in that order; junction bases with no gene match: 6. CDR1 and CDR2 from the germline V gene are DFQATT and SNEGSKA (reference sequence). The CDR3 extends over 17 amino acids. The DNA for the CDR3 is TGCAGTGCTAGTGGGACTAGCGGGGGGCTCAGCTCCTACGAGCAGTACTTC. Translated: CSASGTSGGLSSYEQYF.

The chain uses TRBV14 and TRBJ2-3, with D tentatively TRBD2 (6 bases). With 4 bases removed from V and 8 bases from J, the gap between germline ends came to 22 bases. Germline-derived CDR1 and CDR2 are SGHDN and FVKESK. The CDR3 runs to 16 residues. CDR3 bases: TGTGCCAGCAGCCCCTCGGGGGTCCCCGACTTCGGTACGCAGTATTTT. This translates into CASSPSGVPDFGTQYF.

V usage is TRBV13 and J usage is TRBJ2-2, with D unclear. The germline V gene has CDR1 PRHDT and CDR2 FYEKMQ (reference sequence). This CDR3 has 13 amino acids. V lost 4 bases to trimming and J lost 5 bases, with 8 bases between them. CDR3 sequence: CASSSYATGELFF. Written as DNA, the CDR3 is TGTGCCAGCAGCTCCTATGCGACCGGGGAGCTGTTTTTT.

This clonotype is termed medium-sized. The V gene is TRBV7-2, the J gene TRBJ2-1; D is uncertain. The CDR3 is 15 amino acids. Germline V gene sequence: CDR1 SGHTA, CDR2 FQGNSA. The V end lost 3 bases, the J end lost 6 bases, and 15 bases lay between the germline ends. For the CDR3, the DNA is TGTGCCAGCAGCTTTGACATTGGAGCCTTCAATGAGCAGTTCTTC. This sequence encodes CASSFDIGAFNEQFF. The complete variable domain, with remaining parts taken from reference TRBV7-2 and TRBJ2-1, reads GAGVSQSPSNKVTEKGKDVELRCDPISGHTALYWYRQSLGQGLEFLIYFQGNSAPDKSGLPSDRFSAERTGGSVSTLTIQRTQQEDSAVYLCASSFDIGAFNEQFFGPGTRLTVL.

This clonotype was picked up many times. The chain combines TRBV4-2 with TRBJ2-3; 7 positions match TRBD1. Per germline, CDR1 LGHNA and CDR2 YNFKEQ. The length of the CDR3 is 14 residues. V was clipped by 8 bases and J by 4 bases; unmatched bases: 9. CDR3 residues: CASAPGGAADTQYF. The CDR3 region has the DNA TGTGCCAGCGCTCCAGGGGGTGCGGCAGATACGCAGTATTTT.

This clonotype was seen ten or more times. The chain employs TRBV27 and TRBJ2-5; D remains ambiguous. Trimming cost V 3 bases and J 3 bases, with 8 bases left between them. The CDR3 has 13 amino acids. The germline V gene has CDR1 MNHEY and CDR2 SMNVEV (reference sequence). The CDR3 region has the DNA TGTGCCAGCAGTTTCTTGGAGAAAGAGACCCAGTACTTC. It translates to CASSFLEKETQYF.

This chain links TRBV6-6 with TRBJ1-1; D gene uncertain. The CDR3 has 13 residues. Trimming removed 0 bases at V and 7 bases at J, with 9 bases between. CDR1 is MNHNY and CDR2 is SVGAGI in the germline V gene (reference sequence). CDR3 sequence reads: CASSYSVTDEAFF. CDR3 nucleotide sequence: TGTGCCAGCAGTTACTCGGTAACTGATGAAGCTTTCTTT.

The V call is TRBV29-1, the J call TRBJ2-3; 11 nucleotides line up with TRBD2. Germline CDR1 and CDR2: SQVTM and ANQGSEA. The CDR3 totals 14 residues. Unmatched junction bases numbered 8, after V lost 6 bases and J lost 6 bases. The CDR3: CSVIPSGRRDTQYF. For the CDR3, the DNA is TGCAGCGTGATTCCTAGCGGGAGGCGGGATACGCAGTATTTT.

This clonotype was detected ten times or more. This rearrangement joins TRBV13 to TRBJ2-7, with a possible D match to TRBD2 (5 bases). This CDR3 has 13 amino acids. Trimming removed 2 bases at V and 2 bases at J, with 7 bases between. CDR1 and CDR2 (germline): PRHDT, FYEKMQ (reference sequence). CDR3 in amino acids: CASSLRAAYEQYF. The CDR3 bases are TGTGCCAGCAGCTTAAGAGCGGCCTACGAGCAGTACTTC.

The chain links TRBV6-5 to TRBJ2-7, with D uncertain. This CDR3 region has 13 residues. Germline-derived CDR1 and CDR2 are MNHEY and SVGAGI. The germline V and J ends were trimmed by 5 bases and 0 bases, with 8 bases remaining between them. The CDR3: CASSLAFSYEQYF. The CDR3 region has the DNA TGTGCCAGCAGTCTTGCATTCTCCTACGAGCAGTACTTC.